This T cell receptor beta chain was identified in a study of OX40 agonist ivuxolimab in advanced cancers. TCRdb's copy holds only in-frame clones and misses some; the assay was immunoSEQ multiplex PCR. The sample contains more than 35,000 clones, 60% to 85% of which appear only once. The CDR3 length is 14 residues. The germline gives CDR1 SSHAT, CDR2 FNYEAQ (reference sequence). V lost 4 bases and J 2 bases, leaving 11 bases between the germline ends. Sequences were derived from CD4+ or CD8+ T cells sorted from blood, sampled in a trial of the OX40 agonist ivuxolimab. V is TRBV7-7 and J is TRBJ2-5, with a tentative D call TRBD2 (5 bases). The receptor was isolated from an adult with an advanced solid tumor such as melanoma, head and neck, liver or kidney cancer. The CDR3 spells CASSSVTGQETQYF. For the CDR3, the DNA is TGTGCCAGCAGCTCGGTGACGGGACAAGAGACCCAGTACTTC.